This T cell receptor beta chain was found in a study of cytomegalovirus exposure and HLA in healthy donors. Study-wide results and limits: Indistinguishability led to the exclusion of some V segments, TRBV6-2 and TRBV6-3 included.

This clone occurred a few times. What it binds is unknown. Amplification used 60 Vbeta primers and 13 Jbeta primers. Sequencing was performed with immunoSEQ multiplex PCR; in TCRdb, only in-frame clones are kept and a portion is missing. The sample lists 110,000 to 150,000 clones, 75% to 80% occurring once. Germline CDR1 SGHNT, CDR2 YYREEE (reference sequence). Trimming removed 0 bases from V and 5 bases from J, with 5 bases in between. The CDR3 sequence is 12 residues long. The sample was PBMCs. The TCR was taken from a woman aged 25 to 45 in good health and CMV-seronegative. The chain uses TRBV5-4 and TRBJ2-5, with D uncertain. The CDR3 here is CASSLAGETQYF. CDR3 DNA sequence: TGTGCCAGCAGCTTGGCCGGGGAGACCCAGTACTTC.